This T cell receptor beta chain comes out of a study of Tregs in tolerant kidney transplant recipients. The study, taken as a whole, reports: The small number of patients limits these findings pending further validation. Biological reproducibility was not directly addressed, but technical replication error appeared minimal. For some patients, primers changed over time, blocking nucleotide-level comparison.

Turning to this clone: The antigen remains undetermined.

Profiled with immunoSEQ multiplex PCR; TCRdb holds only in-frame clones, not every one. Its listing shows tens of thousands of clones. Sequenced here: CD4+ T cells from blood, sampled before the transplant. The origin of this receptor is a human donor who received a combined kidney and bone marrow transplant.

The CDR3 sequence is CASSISGKSSYNEQFF. CDR3 bases read: TGTGCCAGCTCAATAAGCGGGAAGAGCTCCTACAATGAG. This chain uses TRBV18 with TRBJ2-1; TRBD2 agrees at 7 bases. The missing CDR3 end, 3 residues past where the read stops, is filled in from the germline J gene. CDR3 length: 16 residues. Germline trimming cut 5 bases from V and 0 bases from J; bases unmatched to any gene: 7. CDR1 and CDR2 (germline): KGHSH, LQKENI.